These 20 T cell receptor beta chains originate from one sample sequenced in a study of shared clonotypes between healthy human individuals. TCRdb's table, derived via immunoSEQ multiplex PCR, lists solely in-frame clones and lacks some. The sample lists 600,000 to 750,000 clones; 80% to 95% were seen once. The sequenced sample was memory CD8+ T cells from PBMCs. Subset defined: CD45RO+ cells pooled with CCR7-negative TemRA cells. The receptors shown here come from a young man in good health. Some clones in this sample may be carry-over from other donors' samples.

The rearrangement uses TRBV9 and TRBJ2-7; D unclear. The CDR3 covers 13 residues. Trimming cost V 2 bases and J 1 base, with 7 bases left between them. Germline loops: CDR1 SGDLS, CDR2 YYNGEE. CDR3 sequence: CASSVYDSYEQYF. The CDR3 bases are TGTGCCAGCAGCGTTTATGATTCCTACGAGCAGTACTTC.

This chain joins TRBV27 and TRBJ1-2; 7 bases line up with TRBD1. Losses at the gene ends were 8 bases for V and 4 bases for J; bases not matched to a gene: 7. Germline-derived CDR1 and CDR2 are MNHEY and SMNVEV (reference sequence). The CDR3 covers 13 residues. The CDR3 DNA follows: TGTGCCAGCGCACCAAACAGGGGCTATGGCTACACCTTC. Protein product: CASAPNRGYGYTF.

V is TRBV9 and J is TRBJ1-3; tentative D call: TRBD1 (5 bases). From germline, CDR1 is SGDLS and CDR2 YYNGEE. This CDR3 spans 16 amino acids. V shed 2 bases and J shed 0 bases, with 12 bases lying between them. The CDR3 protein is CASSVGRLTSGNTIYF. CDR3 in DNA: TGTGCCAGCAGCGTGGGACGGCTTACCTCTGGAAACACCATATATTTT.

The chain employs TRBV9 and TRBJ1-4; the D is unclear. Germline V lookup: CDR1 SGDLS, CDR2 YYNGEE. This CDR3 has 17 amino acids. The ends were cut back, 3 bases at V and 1 base at J, with 16 bases in the middle. The CDR3 DNA is TGTGCCAGCAGCGCCGGACTGTTACTCGGAACTAATGAAAAACTGTTTTTT. Translating gives CASSAGLLLGTNEKLFF.

J is TRBJ2-3 and V is TRBV7-6; tentatively, D is TRBD1 (5 bases). CDR1 and CDR2 (germline): SGHVS, FNYEAQ. The V gene lost 6 bases and the J gene lost 1 base, with 11 bases spanning the gap. The CDR3 runs 14 residues. CDR3 nucleotides: TGTGCCAGCAGTCTTTACAGGCGCACAGATACGCAGTATTTT. Residues: CASSLYRRTDTQYF. Full variable domain (remainder filled in from reference TRBV7-6 and TRBJ2-3): GAGVSQSPRYKVTKRGQDVALRCDPISGHVSLYWYRQALGQGPEFLTYFNYEAQQDKSGLPNDRFSAERPEGSISTLTIQRTEQRDSAMYRCASSLYRRTDTQYFGPGTRLTVL.

The V call is TRBV6-5, the J call TRBJ2-1; 9 bases align to TRBD2. Germline V gene lookup returns CDR1 MNHEY and CDR2 SVGAGI. The junction had 4 bases not matched to a gene; V was cut back by 0 bases and J by 4 bases. CDR3 length equals 16 residues. CDR3 region: CASSYSRAGGYNEQFF. In DNA form, the CDR3 reads TGTGCCAGCAGTTACTCGCGGGCGGGAGGGTACAATGAGCAGTTCTTC.

V and J are TRBV19 and TRBJ2-1; 7 nucleotides agree with TRBD2. The CDR3 has 15 amino acids. V trimming: 4 bases; J trimming: 5 bases; junction bases outside the gene matches: 8. CDR1 and CDR2 from the germline V gene are LNHDA and SQIVND (reference sequence). The CDR3 bases are TGTGCCAGTAGTACTCGAAGCGGGGAAGACAATGAGCAGTTCTTC. This codes for CASSTRSGEDNEQFF. Looking up the rest from reference TRBV19 and TRBJ2-1 gives the full variable domain: DGGITQSPKYLFRKEGQNVTLSCEQNLNHDAMYWYRQDPGQGLRLIYYSQIVNDFQKGDIAEGYSVSREKKESFPLTVTSAQKNPTAFYLCASSTRSGEDNEQFFGPGTRLTVL.

The chain carries TRBV6-6 and TRBJ2-5; 7 positions match TRBD2. The CDR3 contains 14 residues. V lost 5 bases to trimming and J lost 4 bases; unmatched junction nucleotides: 7. Germline V gene sequence: CDR1 MNHNY, CDR2 SVGAGI (reference sequence). CDR3: CASSNFPGGETQYF. CDR3 sequence (DNA): TGTGCCAGCAGTAATTTCCCGGGGGGAGAGACCCAGTACTTC.

The chain employs TRBV19 and TRBJ1-5; possible D gene TRBD1, 6 bases. Trimming removed 6 bases at V and 3 bases at J, with 21 bases between. Germline V gene data show CDR1 as LNHDA and CDR2 as SQIVND (reference sequence). This CDR3 has 17 residues. The CDR3 reads CASSRRGQRNDNQPQHF. DNA of the CDR3: TGTGCCAGTAGCCGCCGGGGGCAGCGAAACGACAATCAGCCCCAGCATTTT.

The rearrangement links TRBV27 to TRBJ1-5, with a weak D call TRBD1 (6 bases). Trimming pared 8 bases from V and 12 bases from J, leaving 23 bases between. This CDR3 contains 14 residues. CDR1 is MNHEY and CDR2 is SMNVEV in the germline V gene (reference sequence). The CDR3 bases are TGTGCCAGCTCCCAGGGGCCCTCACCATCAGGCCAGCATTTT. This translates into CASSQGPSPSGQHF.

The rearrangement joins TRBV15 to TRBJ2-6; no clear D. This CDR3 contains 15 residues. V lost 2 bases, J lost 4 bases, and 9 bases lay in between. CDR1 LNHNV and CDR2 YYDKDF come from the germline V gene (reference sequence). CDR3 residues: CATSRIPEGANVLTF. Written as DNA, the CDR3 is TGTGCCACCAGCAGAATACCAGAAGGGGCCAACGTCCTGACTTTC.

This sequence joins TRBV7-9 and TRBJ1-3; TRBD1 aligns across 11 bases. The CDR3 consists of 17 residues. Germline V gene lookup returns CDR1 SEHNR and CDR2 FQNEAQ (reference sequence). After removal of 7 bases from V and 3 bases from J, the junction contained 11 bases not matched to a gene. CDR3 region: CASIYSGQGVGGNTIYF. The CDR3 nucleotides are TGTGCCAGCATATATTCGGGACAGGGGGTCGGTGGAAACACCATATATTTT.

V and J are TRBV7-9 and TRBJ2-1; D is tentatively TRBD1 or TRBD2 (5 bases each). Trimming pared 4 bases from V and 3 bases from J, leaving 19 bases between. The CDR3 has 17 amino acids. Germline CDR1 SEHNR, CDR2 FQNEAQ (reference sequence). The DNA of the CDR3 is TGTGCCAGCAGCTGGCCCGGGACCATCGAAAACTACAATGAGCAGTTCTTC. This translates into CASSWPGTIENYNEQFF.

The CDR3 DNA sequence: TGTGCCAGCAGCTTACCCGGGGGGCTTCATGGCTACACCTTC. Protein product: CASSLPGGLHGYTF. This sequence joins TRBV7-9 and TRBJ1-2, with D possibly TRBD1 on 6 matching bases. Trimming took 2 bases from V and 6 from J, leaving 13 bases between them. There are 14 residues in the CDR3. The V gene's germline CDR1 is SEHNR and CDR2 FQNEAQ (reference sequence).

The chain uses TRBV29-1 and TRBJ2-5; D not certain. Matching the DNA end better, TRBJ2-7 makes the J call doubtful. Looked up from germline, CDR1 is SQVTM and CDR2 is ANQGSEA. This CDR3 has 11 amino acids. The CDR3 here is CSAVFAYEQYF. The CDR3, as DNA: TGCAGCGCGGTTTTTGCCTACGAGCAGTACTTC.

The J gene is TRBJ1-6, the V gene TRBV28; 7 bases are a match to TRBD1. CDR1 MDHEN and CDR2 SYDVKM come from the germline V gene. After removal of 8 bases from V and 10 bases from J, the junction contained 5 bases not matched to a gene. This CDR3 has 12 amino acids. The CDR3 bases are TGTGCCAGCCACAGGGGTAGGTCACCCCTCCACTTT. Protein: CASHRGRSPLHF.

The CDR3 bases are TGTGCCAGCAGTTACTCGGGGGGCTCGACCTACGAGCAGTACTTC. It is translated as CASSYSGGSTYEQYF. This chain uses TRBV6-5 with TRBJ2-7; possibly TRBD1 or TRBD2 for D (6 bases each). From germline, CDR1 is MNHEY and CDR2 SVGAGI. The CDR3 loop spans 15 amino acids. V was cut by 0 bases and J by 2 bases, with 11 bases left in between.

In DNA, the CDR3 is TGTGCCAGCAGCCCAATGCGCAATGAGCAGTTCTTC. Protein: CASSPMRNEQFF. The chain carries TRBV28 and TRBJ2-1, with D uncertain. CDR1 and CDR2 (germline): MDHEN, SYDVKM. The CDR3 is 12 residues long. Deletions cut 6 bases from V and 6 bases from J, with 9 bases between.

The chain carries TRBV5-1 and TRBJ2-1, with unresolved D. Trimming removed 3 bases at V and 6 bases at J, with 4 bases between. The CDR3 is made up of 11 amino acids. CDR1 SGHRS and CDR2 YFSETQ come from the germline V gene. As DNA, the CDR3 is TGCGCCAGCAGCTGGGGCAATGAGCAGTTCTTC. This codes for CASSWGNEQFF.

This clone occurred once. This chain connects TRBV2 to TRBJ2-7, with a possible D match to TRBD2 (6 bases). The CDR3 extends over 17 amino acids. V lost 5 bases and J 1 base, leaving 21 bases between the germline ends. CDR1 and CDR2 (germline): SNHLY, FYNNEI. In DNA, the CDR3 is TGTGCCAGCAGTCCCCATCCGGGCGGGATCGATTCCTACGAGCAGTACTTC. Translated, it gives CASSPHPGGIDSYEQYF.